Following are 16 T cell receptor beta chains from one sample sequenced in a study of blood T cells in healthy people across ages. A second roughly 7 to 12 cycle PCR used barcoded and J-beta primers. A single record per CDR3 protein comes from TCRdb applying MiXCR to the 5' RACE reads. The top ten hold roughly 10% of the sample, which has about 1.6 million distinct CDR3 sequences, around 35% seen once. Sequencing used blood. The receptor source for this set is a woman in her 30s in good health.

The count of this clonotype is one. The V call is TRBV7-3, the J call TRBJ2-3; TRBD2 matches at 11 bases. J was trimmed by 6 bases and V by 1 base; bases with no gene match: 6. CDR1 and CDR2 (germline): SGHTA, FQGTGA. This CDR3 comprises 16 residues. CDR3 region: CASSLSGSGGADTQYF. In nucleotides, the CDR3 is TGTGCCAGCAGCTTAAGTGGTAGCGGGGGGGCCGATACGCAGTATTTT.

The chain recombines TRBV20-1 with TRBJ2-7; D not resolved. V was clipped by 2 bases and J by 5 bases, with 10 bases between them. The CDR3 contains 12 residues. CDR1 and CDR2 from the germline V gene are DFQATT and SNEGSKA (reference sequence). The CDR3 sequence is CSARIDINEQYF. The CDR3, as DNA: TGCAGTGCTAGAATCGACATAAACGAGCAGTACTTC.

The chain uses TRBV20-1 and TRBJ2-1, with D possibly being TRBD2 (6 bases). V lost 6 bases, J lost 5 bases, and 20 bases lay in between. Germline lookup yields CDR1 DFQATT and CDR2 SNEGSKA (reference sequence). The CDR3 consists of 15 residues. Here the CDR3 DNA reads TGCAGTGCGGACCCCGGGACTCAGCCCAACAATGAGCAGTTCTTC. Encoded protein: CSADPGTQPNNEQFF.

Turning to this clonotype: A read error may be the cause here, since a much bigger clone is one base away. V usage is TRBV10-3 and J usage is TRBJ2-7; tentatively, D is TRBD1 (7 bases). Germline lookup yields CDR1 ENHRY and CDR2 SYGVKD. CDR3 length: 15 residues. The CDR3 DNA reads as TGTGCCATCAGTGAGACGCGGGACAGCTCCTACGGGCAGTACTTC. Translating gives CAISETRDSSYGQYF.

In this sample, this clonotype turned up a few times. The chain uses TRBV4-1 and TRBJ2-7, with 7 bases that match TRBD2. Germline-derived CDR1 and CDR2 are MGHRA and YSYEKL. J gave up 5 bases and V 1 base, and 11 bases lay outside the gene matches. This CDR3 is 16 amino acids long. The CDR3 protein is CASSQAYRASGDEQYF. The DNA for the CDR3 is TGCGCCAGCAGCCAAGCTTATAGGGCTAGCGGCGACGAGCAGTACTTC.

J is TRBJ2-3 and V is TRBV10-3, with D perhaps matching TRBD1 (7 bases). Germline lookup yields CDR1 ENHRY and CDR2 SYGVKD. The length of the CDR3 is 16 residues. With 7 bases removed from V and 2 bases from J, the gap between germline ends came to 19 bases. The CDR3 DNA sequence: TGTGCCATCAAGTCCGGGAGCAAGGGGGCCACAGATACGCAGTATTTT. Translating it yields CAIKSGSKGATDTQYF.

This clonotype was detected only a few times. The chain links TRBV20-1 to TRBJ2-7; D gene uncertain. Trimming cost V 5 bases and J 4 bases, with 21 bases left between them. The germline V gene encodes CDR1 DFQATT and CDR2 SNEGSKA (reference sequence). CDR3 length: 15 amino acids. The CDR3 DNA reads TGCAGTGCTGGGGATAGGGTTGGGCGCCTGTACGAGCAGTACTTC. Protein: CSAGDRVGRLYEQYF.

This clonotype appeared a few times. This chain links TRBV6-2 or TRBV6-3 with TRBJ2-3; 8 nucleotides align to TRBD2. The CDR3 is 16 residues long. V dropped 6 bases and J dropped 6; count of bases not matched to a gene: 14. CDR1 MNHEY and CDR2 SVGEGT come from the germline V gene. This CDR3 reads CASSFYRGGTRDTQYF. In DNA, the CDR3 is TGTGCCAGCAGCTTCTACCGCGGGGGGACCAGGGATACGCAGTATTTT.

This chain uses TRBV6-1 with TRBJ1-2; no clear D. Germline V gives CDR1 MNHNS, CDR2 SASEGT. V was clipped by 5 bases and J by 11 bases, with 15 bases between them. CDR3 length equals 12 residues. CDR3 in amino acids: CASSLGILAYTF. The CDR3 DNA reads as TGTGCCAGCAGTCTGGGGATACTGGCGTACACCTTC.

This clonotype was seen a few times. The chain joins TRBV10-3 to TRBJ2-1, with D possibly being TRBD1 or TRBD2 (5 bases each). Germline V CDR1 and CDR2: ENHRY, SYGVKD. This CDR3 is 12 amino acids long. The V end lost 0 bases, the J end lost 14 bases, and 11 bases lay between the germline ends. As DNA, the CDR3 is TGTGCCATCAGTGAGTCTCTCGGGGCGGAGTTCTTC. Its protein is CAISESLGAEFF.

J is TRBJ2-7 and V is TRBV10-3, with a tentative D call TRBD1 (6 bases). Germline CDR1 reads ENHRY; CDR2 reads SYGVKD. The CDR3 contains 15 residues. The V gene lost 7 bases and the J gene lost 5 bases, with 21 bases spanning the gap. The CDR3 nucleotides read TGTGCCATCAAAAGACTCGTACAAGGGGACAACGAGCAGTACTTC. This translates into CAIKRLVQGDNEQYF.

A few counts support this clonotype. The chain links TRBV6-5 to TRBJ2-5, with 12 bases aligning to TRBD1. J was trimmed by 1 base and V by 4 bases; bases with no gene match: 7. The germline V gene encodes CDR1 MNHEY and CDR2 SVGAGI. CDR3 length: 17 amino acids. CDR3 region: CASSSYPGQGAQETQYF. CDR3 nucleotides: TGTGCCAGCAGTTCTTATCCGGGACAGGGGGCCCAAGAGACCCAGTACTTC.

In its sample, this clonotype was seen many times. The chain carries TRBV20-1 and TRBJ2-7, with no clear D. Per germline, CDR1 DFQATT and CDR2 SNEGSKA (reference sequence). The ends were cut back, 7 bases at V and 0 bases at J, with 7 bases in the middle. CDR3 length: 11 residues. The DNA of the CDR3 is TGCAGTGTTAAGAGCTCCTACGAGCAGTACTTC. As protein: CSVKSSYEQYF.

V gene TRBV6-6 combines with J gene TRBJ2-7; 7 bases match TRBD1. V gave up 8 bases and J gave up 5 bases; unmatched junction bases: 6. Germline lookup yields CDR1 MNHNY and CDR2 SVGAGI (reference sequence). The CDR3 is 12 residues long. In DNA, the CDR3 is TGTGCCAGCGGGACAACAGGGGACGAGCAGTACTTC. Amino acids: CASGTTGDEQYF.

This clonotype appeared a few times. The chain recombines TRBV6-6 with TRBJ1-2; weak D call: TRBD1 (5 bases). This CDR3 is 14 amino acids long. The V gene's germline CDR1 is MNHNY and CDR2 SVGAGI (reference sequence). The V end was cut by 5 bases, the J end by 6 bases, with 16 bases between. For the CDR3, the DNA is TGTGCCAGCAGTCCAATACAGGTCGCGAATGGCTACACCTTC. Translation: CASSPIQVANGYTF.

CDR3 bases: TGCAGTGCTAGAGACAGGGTCTATGATCAGCCCCAGCATTTT. Translating it yields CSARDRVYDQPQHF. The chain employs TRBV20-1 and TRBJ1-5; D perhaps matches TRBD1 (5 bases). Between the trimmed V and J ends, which lost 0 bases and 5 bases, there was a span of 11 bases. The length of the CDR3 is 14 residues. Germline V gene lookup returns CDR1 DFQATT and CDR2 SNEGSKA (reference sequence).